This TCR beta chain was identified during a study of resident and recirculating memory T cells in vitiligo (dated by TCRdb to about 2018). About the full investigation: For TCR beta sequencing, each of a few stable vitiligo patients provided PBMCs along with epidermis taken by shave biopsy from two lesional and two nonlesional sites. Right before genomic DNA was extracted using the Qiagen DNeasy Blood & Tissue Kit, the samples were homogenized with no cell sorting step. The human TCR beta sequencing tested whether specific clones in lesional vitiligo skin differed from clones in nonlesional skin and blood. Results the study describes overall, beyond this receptor: TCR sequences were not conserved across biopsy sites or patients, suggesting that different T cell clones infiltrate different lesions, described as private specificity. No unique dominant TCR clone was detected, and variation in clonality was observed among vitiligo lesions. Overlap and correlation analysis found no significant repertoire overlap between any two biopsies, even biopsies from the same patient, apart from each lesion compared with itself. Mechanistic studies in the future are needed to assess how much the detected T cell clones and the human Trm pools versus Tcm pools each contribute.

TCR beta chains were amplified from genomic DNA with the immunoSEQ hsTCRB kit. TCR beta libraries were sequenced on an Illumina MiSeq instrument by the immunoSEQ service. Turning to the authors' computational methods: The immunoSEQ Analyzer was used to analyze the repertoire data. In TCRdb, the immuneACCESS table is reduced to in-frame sequences with V and J assigned. These tables do not hold every clone; where another copy was compared, an unresolved V gene accounts for under half, and the others remain unexplained. The DNA gave D and trimming, while V, J and clone size come from that table. Present in this sample are around 43,000 clones, 80% to 95% of which were seen just once. The ten largest clonotypes hold 4.5% to 5% of the sample. Details on this clone: Its antigen has not been determined. Per-nucleotide qualities are absent, and no much larger clonotype sits a single base away.

Vitiligo was considered stable when no change in lesions had been observed over the previous 6 months. To qualify as stable, patients additionally needed to show no confetti depigmentation, which is a clinical sign of active vitiligo. Any patient who had received treatment in the previous three months was excluded. Ficoll density gradient centrifugation was used to isolate PBMCs from heparinized blood, after which the PBMCs were flash-frozen. Sequenced: blood. The receptor comes from a male donor with vitiligo.

The DNA sequence is as follows: TGTGCCAGCAGTATACAGTACGAGCAGTACTTC. This gives the protein CASSIQYEQYF. The sequence joins TRBV6-1 to TRBJ2-7, with the D gene too uncertain to name. V is pared back by 5 bases and J by 4 bases, with 6 bases lying between the germline termini. CDR1 and CDR2 (MNHNS, SASEGT) derive from the germline V gene. Measured from the cysteine to the phenylalanine, the CDR3 is 11 residues long. Of the read, only the CDR3 DNA is kept; its 33 bases are in frame from base 1.